What follows are 8 T cell receptor beta chains derived from one specimen sequenced in a study of T cell responses to AZD1222 COVID-19 vaccine. The data were produced by immunoSEQ multiplex PCR, yet TCRdb's version contains in-frame clones alone and is incomplete. Counted here are about 84,000 clones, 70% to 90% occurring once; the ten biggest clones make up around an eighth. Sequenced material: peripheral blood, taken 28 days after the second AZD1222 dose. All receptors derive from an adult who received the AZD1222 COVID-19 vaccine.

The rearrangement links TRBV2 to TRBJ1-4, with 9 bases aligning to TRBD1. Germline values: CDR1 SNHLY, CDR2 FYNNEI. With 6 bases clipped from V and 7 bases from J, the junction kept 6 bases outside the gene matches. CDR3 length equals 14 residues. The DNA for the CDR3 is TGTGCCAGCAGAGGGACAGGGAGAGGTGAAAAACTGTTTTTT. It is translated as CASRGTGRGEKLFF.

The J gene is TRBJ2-5, the V gene TRBV12-3 or TRBV12-4, with 7 nucleotides matching TRBD1. This CDR3 is built from 13 residues. Unmatched junction bases numbered 6, after V lost 6 bases and J lost 5 bases. CDR3 amino acids: CASSTTGWETQYF. CDR3 DNA sequence: TGTGCCAGCAGCACGACAGGGTGGGAGACCCAGTACTTC.

This chain uses TRBV10-3 with TRBJ1-1; D is unclear. CDR1 is ENHRY and CDR2 is SYGVKD in the germline V gene. Trimming left V 3 bases short and J 3 bases short, with 11 bases between. The CDR3 runs 14 residues. CDR3 sequence: CAISDGISDTEAFF. The CDR3 coding sequence is TGTGCCATCAGTGACGGGATTTCTGACACTGAAGCTTTCTTT.

The chain couples TRBV12-3 or TRBV12-4 to TRBJ2-2; no definite D call. The CDR3 loop spans 13 amino acids. V lost 6 bases and J lost 4, with 9 bases in between. This chain's CDR3 is CASSPDRTGELFF. The CDR3 DNA is TGTGCCAGCAGCCCCGATCGCACCGGGGAGCTGTTTTTT.

This clone is medium-sized in the sample. Germline is not matched at one junction end, which may reflect a read error. The gene calls are TRBV27 and TRBJ2-3, with 7 bases that match TRBD2. Germline V gene sequence: CDR1 MNHEY, CDR2 SMNVEV (reference sequence). This CDR3 has 14 residues. The CDR3 DNA follows: TGTGCCAGCGGTTTGGGGGGGGGCACAGATACGCAGTATTTT. Amino acid sequence: CASGLGGGTDTQYF.

The CDR3: CASTSTSVQTYTDTQYF. DNA for the CDR3: TGTGCCAGTACTTCTACGTCGGTGCAGACGTACACAGATACGCAGTATTTT. This chain connects TRBV19 to TRBJ2-3; the D is unclear. This CDR3 has 17 residues. The germline CDR1 and CDR2 sequences are LNHDA and SQIVND (reference sequence). V gave up 7 bases and J gave up 2 bases, with 22 bases separating them.

This chain joins TRBV10-3 and TRBJ2-7; 10 bases map to TRBD2. This CDR3 comprises 15 residues. Per germline, CDR1 ENHRY and CDR2 SYGVKD. Trimming removed 4 bases from V and 3 bases from J; junction bases left unmatched: 6. The CDR3 nucleotides are TGTGCCATCAGTGTGACTAGCGGGTCCAACTACGAGCAGTACTTC. The encoded protein is CAISVTSGSNYEQYF.

The rearrangement uses TRBV6-2 or TRBV6-3 and TRBJ2-5, with 10 positions matching TRBD2. The ends lost 5 bases at V and 0 bases at J; junction bases unmatched: 6. The CDR3 consists of 16 residues. Germline V CDR1 and CDR2: MNHEY, SVGEGT. The CDR3 DNA reads TGTGCCAGCAGTCCCCGACTAGCGGGCCACCAAGAGACCCAGTACTTC. Its translation is CASSPRLAGHQETQYF.